The 11 T cell receptor beta chains presented below share a single source sample, sequenced in a study of response to subunit inactivated influenza vaccine. TCRdb itself ran the RT-PCR reads through MiXCR, one entry per CDR3 protein. The repertoire holds over 150,000 distinct CDR3 sequences, with 13% to 15% as singletons. The starting material was CD8+ T cells sorted from PBMCs, obtained roughly 5 days after vaccination. The receptors originated from a man aged 45-65 years who received an inactivated influenza vaccine.

The chain joins TRBV7-8 to TRBJ2-2; perhaps TRBD2 as D (6 bases). The germline CDR1 and CDR2 sequences are SGHVS and FQNEAQ. Trimming took 0 bases from V and 5 from J, leaving 16 bases between them. This CDR3 contains 17 residues. The CDR3 region has the DNA TGTGCCAGCAGCTTAGCGGTAGGGCTAGCGAGGACCGGGGAGCTGTTTTTT. It encodes CASSLAVGLARTGELFF.

In DNA, the CDR3 is TGTGCCAGCAGCTTACCAGGGGGGCTCTACGAGCAGTACTTC. Residues: CASSLPGGLYEQYF. The chain combines TRBV7-9 with TRBJ2-7; D is possibly TRBD1 (7 bases). Deletions cut 2 bases from V and 3 bases from J, with 11 bases between. CDR1 and CDR2 (germline): SEHNR, FQNEAQ (reference sequence). This CDR3 comprises 14 residues. Filled out from reference TRBV7-9 and TRBJ2-7, the complete variable domain reads DTGVSQNPRHKITKRGQNVTFRCDPISEHNRLYWYRQTLGQGPEFLTYFQNEAQLEKSRLLSDRFSAERPKGSFSTLEIQRTEQGDSAMYLCASSLPGGLYEQYFGPGTRLTVT.

This chain links TRBV4-1 with TRBJ2-3, with TRBD1 as a possible D gene (6 bases). The germline V gene encodes CDR1 MGHRA and CDR2 YSYEKL. Trimming took 0 bases from V and 3 from J, leaving 10 bases between them. This CDR3 contains 15 residues. The CDR3 nucleotides read TGCGCCAGCAGCCAAGATGAGGGGGTGACAGATACGCAGTATTTT. It encodes CASSQDEGVTDTQYF.

This clonotype was counted a few times. This chain uses TRBV9 with TRBJ1-1; D gene uncertain. The CDR3 is made up of 13 amino acids. Trimming removed 2 bases from V and 3 bases from J, with 8 bases in between. The germline gives CDR1 SGDLS, CDR2 YYNGEE. CDR3 coding DNA: TGTGCCAGCAGCGTTGGCTTTTACACTGAAGCTTTCTTT. Its protein product is CASSVGFYTEAFF. Full variable domain (outside the CDR3, taken from reference TRBV9 and TRBJ1-1): DSGVTQTPKHLITATGQRVTLRCSPRSGDLSVYWYQQSLDQGLQFLIQYYNGEERAKGNILERFSAQQFPDLHSELNLSSLELGDSALYFCASSVGFYTEAFFGQGTRLTVV.

This chain connects TRBV28 to TRBJ2-1; D might be TRBD2 (5 bases). Trimming took off 3 bases at V and 6 bases at J, with 12 bases between the two ends. CDR3 length: 14 residues. CDR1 and CDR2 from the germline V gene are MDHEN and SYDVKM. The CDR3 reads CASSFSASPNEQFF. CDR3 DNA sequence: TGTGCCAGCAGTTTTTCGGCTAGCCCCAATGAGCAGTTCTTC.

Only a few counts were recorded for this clonotype. This rearrangement joins TRBV9 to TRBJ2-7; TRBD1 might be the D (5 bases). V was shortened by 3 bases and J by 0 bases, with 7 bases between the two germline ends. Looked up from germline, CDR1 is SGDLS and CDR2 is YYNGEE. CDR3 size: 13 residues. The CDR3 sequence: CASSAGHSYEQYF. In DNA form, the CDR3 reads TGTGCCAGCAGCGCCGGACACTCCTACGAGCAGTACTTC.

This clonotype was counted many times. V gene TRBV12-3 or TRBV12-4 combines with J gene TRBJ1-5; D perhaps matches TRBD1 (5 bases). V was pared by 4 bases and J by 6 bases, with 10 bases between. The CDR3 extends over 13 amino acids. CDR3 coding DNA: TGTGCCAGCAGTTCAGGGATGGGTCAGCCCCAGCATTTT. Amino acid sequence: CASSSGMGQPQHF.

The chain employs TRBV9 and TRBJ1-4; D unclear. This CDR3 contains 14 residues. Germline CDR1 SGDLS, CDR2 YYNGEE. Trimming removed 4 bases from V and 5 bases from J, with 12 bases in between. The DNA for the CDR3 is TGTGCCAGCAGCCCCGGGAGGCTGAATGAAAAACTGTTTTTT. Protein product: CASSPGRLNEKLFF.

The chain couples TRBV9 to TRBJ2-7, with D possibly TRBD1 on 5 matching bases. The CDR3 is 14 amino acids. Germline lookup yields CDR1 SGDLS and CDR2 YYNGEE. V lost 4 bases to trimming and J lost 1 base, with 12 bases between them. The CDR3, as DNA: TGTGCCAGCAGCCCAAGACAGCTTTCCTACGAGCAGTACTTC. This translates into CASSPRQLSYEQYF. Complete variable domain (other parts from reference TRBV9 and TRBJ2-7): DSGVTQTPKHLITATGQRVTLRCSPRSGDLSVYWYQQSLDQGLQFLIQYYNGEERAKGNILERFSAQQFPDLHSELNLSSLELGDSALYFCASSPRQLSYEQYFGPGTRLTVT.

This clonotype came up a few times. The V gene is TRBV7-9, the J gene TRBJ2-3, with 11 positions matching TRBD2. V shed 5 bases, J shed 2 bases, and the junction held 6 bases outside the gene matches. CDR3 length: 16 amino acids. Looked up from germline, CDR1 is SEHNR and CDR2 is FQNEAQ (reference sequence). CDR3 sequence: CASSLGTSGPTDTQYF. CDR3 in DNA: TGTGCCAGCAGCCTCGGGACTAGCGGCCCCACAGATACGCAGTATTTT.

V usage is TRBV29-1 and J usage is TRBJ2-3; D is tentatively TRBD1 or TRBD2 (6 bases each). The CDR3 is 14 amino acids. Germline lookup yields CDR1 SQVTM and CDR2 ANQGSEA. V lost 3 bases to trimming and J lost 0 bases, with 10 bases between them. The chain's CDR3 is CSVEGAGSTDTQYF. The CDR3 DNA reads TGCAGCGTTGAGGGGGCGGGGAGCACAGATACGCAGTATTTT.